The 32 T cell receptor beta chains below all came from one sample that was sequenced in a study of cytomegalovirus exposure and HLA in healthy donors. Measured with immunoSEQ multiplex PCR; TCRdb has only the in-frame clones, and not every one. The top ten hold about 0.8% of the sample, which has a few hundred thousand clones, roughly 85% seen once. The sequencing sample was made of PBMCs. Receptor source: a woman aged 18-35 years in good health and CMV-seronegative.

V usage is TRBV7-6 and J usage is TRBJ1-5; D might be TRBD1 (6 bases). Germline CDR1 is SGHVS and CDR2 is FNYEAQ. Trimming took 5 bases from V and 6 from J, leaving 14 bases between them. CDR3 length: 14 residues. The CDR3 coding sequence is TGTGCCAGCAGCCTCACAGGGCCGGGTCAGCCCCAGCATTTT. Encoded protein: CASSLTGPGQPQHF.

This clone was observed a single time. The CDR3 DNA reads as TGTGCCAGCAGCGTAAACCCCCAGGCCCAAGAGACCCAGTACTTC. It is translated as CASSVNPQAQETQYF. V usage is TRBV9 and J usage is TRBJ2-5; no firm D call. Looked up from germline, CDR1 is SGDLS and CDR2 is YYNGEE. Trimming left V 1 base short and J 1 base short, with 11 bases between. The CDR3 spans 15 residues.

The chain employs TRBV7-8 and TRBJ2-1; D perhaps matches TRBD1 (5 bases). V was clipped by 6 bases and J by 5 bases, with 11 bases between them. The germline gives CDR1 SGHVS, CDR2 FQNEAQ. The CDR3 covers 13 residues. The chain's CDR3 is CASRPRVNNEQFF. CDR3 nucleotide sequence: TGTGCCAGCAGGCCCAGGGTAAACAATGAGCAGTTCTTC.

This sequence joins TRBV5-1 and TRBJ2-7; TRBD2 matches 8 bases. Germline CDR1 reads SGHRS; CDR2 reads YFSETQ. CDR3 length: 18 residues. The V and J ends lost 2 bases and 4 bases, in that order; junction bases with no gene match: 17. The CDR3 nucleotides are TGCGCCAGCAGCTTTACGACAGGTGGTGGAGCGGGAGTTTACGAGCAGTACTTC. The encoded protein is CASSFTTGGGAGVYEQYF.

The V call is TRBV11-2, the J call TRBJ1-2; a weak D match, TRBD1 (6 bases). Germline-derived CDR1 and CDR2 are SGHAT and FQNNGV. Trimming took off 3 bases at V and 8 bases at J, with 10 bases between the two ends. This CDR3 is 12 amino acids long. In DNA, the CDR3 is TGTGCCAGCAGCTTTGGGACAACGGGCTACACCTTC. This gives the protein CASSFGTTGYTF.

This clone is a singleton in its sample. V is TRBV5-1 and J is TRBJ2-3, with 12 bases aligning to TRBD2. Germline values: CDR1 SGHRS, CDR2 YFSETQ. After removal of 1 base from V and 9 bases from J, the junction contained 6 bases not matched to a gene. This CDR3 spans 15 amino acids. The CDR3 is CASSLSSGREATQYF. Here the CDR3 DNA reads TGCGCCAGCAGCTTGTCTAGCGGGAGGGAGGCCACGCAGTATTTT.

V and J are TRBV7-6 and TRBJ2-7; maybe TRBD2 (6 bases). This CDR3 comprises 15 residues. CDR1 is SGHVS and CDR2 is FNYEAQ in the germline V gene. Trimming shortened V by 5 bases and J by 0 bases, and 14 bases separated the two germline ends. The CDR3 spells CASSPSGGGSYEQYF. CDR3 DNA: TGTGCCAGCAGCCCATCCGGGGGTGGCTCCTACGAGCAGTACTTC.

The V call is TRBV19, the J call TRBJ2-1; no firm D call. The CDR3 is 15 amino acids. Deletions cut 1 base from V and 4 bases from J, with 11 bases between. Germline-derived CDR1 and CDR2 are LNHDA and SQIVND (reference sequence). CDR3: CASSIVSDSYNEQFF. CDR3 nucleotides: TGTGCCAGTAGTATAGTCTCCGACTCGTACAATGAGCAGTTCTTC.

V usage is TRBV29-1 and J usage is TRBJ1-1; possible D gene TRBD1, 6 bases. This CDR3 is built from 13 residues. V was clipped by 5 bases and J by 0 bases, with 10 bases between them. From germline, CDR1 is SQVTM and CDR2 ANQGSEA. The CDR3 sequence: CSVNRVMNTEAFF. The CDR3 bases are TGCAGCGTTAACAGGGTAATGAACACTGAAGCTTTCTTT. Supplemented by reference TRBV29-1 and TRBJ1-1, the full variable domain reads SAVISQKPSRDICQRGTSLTIQCQVDSQVTMMFWYRQQPGQSLTLIATANQGSEATYESGFVIDKFPISRPNLTFSTLTVSNMSPEDSSIYLCSVNRVMNTEAFFGQGTRLTVV.

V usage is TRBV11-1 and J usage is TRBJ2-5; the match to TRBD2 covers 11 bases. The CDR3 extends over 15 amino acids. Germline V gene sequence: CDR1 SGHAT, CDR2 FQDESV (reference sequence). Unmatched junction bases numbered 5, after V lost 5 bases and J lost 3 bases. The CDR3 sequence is CASSPPLAGEETQYF. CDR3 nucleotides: TGTGCCAGCAGCCCCCCACTAGCGGGAGAAGAGACCCAGTACTTC.

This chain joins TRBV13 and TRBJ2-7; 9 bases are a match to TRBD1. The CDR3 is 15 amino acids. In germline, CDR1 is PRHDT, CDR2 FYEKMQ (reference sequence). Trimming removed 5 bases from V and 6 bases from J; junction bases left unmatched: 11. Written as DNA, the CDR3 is TGTGCCAGCAGCATCGCCGGGACAGGGTCGTTCGAGCAGTACTTC. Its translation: CASSIAGTGSFEQYF.

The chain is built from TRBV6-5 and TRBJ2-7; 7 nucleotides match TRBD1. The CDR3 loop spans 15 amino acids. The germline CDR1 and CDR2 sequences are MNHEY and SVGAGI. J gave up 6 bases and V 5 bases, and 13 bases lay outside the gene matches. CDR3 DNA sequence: TGTGCCAGCAGTGCTCCTCCGGGACAGTCGATCGAGCAGTACTTC. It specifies CASSAPPGQSIEQYF.

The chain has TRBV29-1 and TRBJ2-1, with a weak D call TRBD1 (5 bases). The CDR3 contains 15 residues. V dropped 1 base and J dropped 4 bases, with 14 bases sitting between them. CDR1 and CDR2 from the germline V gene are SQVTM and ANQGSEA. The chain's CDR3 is CSVEGLGLTYNEQFF. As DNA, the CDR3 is TGCAGCGTTGAAGGGCTGGGGCTAACGTACAATGAGCAGTTCTTC.

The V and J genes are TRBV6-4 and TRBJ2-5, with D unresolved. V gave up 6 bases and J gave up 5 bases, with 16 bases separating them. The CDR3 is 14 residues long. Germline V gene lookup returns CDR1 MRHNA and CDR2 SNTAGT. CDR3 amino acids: CASSRRRIRETQYF. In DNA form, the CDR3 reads TGTGCCAGCAGCCGCCGCAGGATCCGGGAGACCCAGTACTTC.

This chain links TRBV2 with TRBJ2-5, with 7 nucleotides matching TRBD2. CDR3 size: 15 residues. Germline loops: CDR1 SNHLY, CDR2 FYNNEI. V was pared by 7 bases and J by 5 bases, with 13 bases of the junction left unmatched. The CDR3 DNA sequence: TGTGCCAGCAAGTGGGGTAGCGGGCTTGCGGAGACCCAGTACTTC. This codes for CASKWGSGLAETQYF.

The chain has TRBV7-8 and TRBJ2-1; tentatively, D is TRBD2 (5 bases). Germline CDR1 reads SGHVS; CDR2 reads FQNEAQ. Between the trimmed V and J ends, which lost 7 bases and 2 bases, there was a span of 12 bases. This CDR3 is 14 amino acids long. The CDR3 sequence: CASTVRETYNEQFF. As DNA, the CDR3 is TGTGCCAGCACGGTCCGGGAAACCTACAATGAGCAGTTCTTC.

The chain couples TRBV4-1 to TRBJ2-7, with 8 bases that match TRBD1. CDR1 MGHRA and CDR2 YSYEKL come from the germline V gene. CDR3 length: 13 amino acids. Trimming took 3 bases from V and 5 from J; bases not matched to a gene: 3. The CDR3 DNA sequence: TGCGCCAGCAGCCAGGACAGGGATCACGAGCAGTACTTC. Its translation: CASSQDRDHEQYF.

This CDR3 is CASSGPGRGTDTQYF. The CDR3, as DNA: TGTGCCAGCAGCGGGCCGGGGAGAGGCACAGATACGCAGTATTTT. The chain combines TRBV7-2 with TRBJ2-3; perhaps TRBD2 as D (5 bases). V lost 5 bases and J 1 base, leaving 13 bases between the germline ends. The CDR3 spans 15 residues. Germline V gene data show CDR1 as SGHTA and CDR2 as FQGNSA.

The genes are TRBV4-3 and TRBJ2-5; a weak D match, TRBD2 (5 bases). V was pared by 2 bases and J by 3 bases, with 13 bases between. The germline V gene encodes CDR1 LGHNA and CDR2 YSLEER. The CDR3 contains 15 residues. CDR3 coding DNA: TGCGCCAGCAGCCAAAATAGCGAGGTCGAAGAGACCCAGTACTTC. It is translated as CASSQNSEVEETQYF.

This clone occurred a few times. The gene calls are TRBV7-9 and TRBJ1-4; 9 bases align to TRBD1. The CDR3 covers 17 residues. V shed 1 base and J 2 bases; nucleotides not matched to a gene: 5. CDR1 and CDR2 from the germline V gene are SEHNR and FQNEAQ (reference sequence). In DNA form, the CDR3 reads TGTGCCAGCAGCTTAGGATGGACAGGGGTTACTAATGAAAAACTGTTTTTT. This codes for CASSLGWTGVTNEKLFF.

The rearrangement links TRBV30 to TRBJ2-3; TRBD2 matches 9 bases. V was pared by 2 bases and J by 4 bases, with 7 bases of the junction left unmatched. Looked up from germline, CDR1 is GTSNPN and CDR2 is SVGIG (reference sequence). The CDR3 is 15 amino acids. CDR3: CAWSFAGGLPDTQYF. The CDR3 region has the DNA TGTGCCTGGAGTTTTGCGGGAGGGCTTCCAGATACGCAGTATTTT.

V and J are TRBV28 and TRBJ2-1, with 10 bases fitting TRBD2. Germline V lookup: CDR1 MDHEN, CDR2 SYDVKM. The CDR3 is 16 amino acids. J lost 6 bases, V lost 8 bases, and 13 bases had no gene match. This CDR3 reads CASRLTSGFNGNEQFF. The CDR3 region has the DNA TGTGCCAGCCGCTTGACTAGCGGGTTCAATGGCAATGAGCAGTTCTTC.

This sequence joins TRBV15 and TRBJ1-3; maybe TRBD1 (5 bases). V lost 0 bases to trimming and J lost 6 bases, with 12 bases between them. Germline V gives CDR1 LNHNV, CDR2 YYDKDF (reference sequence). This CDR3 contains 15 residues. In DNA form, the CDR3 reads TGTGCCACCAGCAGAGATGTGGGGCAGACAAACACCATATATTTT. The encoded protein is CATSRDVGQTNTIYF.

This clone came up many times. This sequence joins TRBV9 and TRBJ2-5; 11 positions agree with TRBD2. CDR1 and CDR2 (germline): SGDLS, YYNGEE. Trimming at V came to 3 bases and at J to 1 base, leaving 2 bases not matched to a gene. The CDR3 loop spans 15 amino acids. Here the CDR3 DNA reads TGTGCCAGCAGCGGGACTAGCGGGCGCCAAGAGACCCAGTACTTC. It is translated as CASSGTSGRQETQYF.

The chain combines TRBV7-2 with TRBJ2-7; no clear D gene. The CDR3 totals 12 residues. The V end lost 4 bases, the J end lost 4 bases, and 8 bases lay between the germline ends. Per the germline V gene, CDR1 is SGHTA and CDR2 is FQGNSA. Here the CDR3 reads CASSSNRYEQYF. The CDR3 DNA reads TGTGCCAGCAGCTCGAATAGATACGAGCAGTACTTC.

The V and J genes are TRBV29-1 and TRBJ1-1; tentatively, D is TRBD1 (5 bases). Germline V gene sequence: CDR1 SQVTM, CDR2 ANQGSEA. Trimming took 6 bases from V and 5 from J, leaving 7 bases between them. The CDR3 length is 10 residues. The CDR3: CSVRATEAFF. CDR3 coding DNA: TGCAGCGTCAGGGCGACTGAAGCTTTCTTT.

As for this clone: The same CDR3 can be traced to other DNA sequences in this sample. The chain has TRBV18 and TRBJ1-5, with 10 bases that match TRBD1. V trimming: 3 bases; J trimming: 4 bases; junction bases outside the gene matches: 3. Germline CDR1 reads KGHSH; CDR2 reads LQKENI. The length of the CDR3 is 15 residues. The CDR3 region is CASSPTGQGNQPQHF. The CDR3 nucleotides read TGTGCCAGCTCACCGACGGGACAGGGGAATCAGCCCCAGCATTTT.

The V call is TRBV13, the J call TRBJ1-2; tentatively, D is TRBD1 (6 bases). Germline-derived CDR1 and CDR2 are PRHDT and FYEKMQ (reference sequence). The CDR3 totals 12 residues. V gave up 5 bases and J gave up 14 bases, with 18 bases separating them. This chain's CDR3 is CASSPRGGRNTF. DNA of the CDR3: TGTGCCAGCAGCCCGAGGGGGGGGCGGAATACCTTC.

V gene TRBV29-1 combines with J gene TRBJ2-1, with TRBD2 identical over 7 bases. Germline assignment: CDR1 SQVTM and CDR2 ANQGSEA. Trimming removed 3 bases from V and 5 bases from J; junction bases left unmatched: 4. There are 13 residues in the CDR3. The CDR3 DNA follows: TGCAGCGTTGACGGGGAGGGCGACAATGAGCAGTTCTTC. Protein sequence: CSVDGEGDNEQFF.

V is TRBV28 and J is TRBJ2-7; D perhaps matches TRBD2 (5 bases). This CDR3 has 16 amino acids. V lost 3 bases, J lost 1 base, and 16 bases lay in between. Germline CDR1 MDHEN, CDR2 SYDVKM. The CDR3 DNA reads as TGTGCCAGCAGTTTCGATTGGCGGGCCCGATCCTACGAGCAGTACTTC. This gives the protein CASSFDWRARSYEQYF.

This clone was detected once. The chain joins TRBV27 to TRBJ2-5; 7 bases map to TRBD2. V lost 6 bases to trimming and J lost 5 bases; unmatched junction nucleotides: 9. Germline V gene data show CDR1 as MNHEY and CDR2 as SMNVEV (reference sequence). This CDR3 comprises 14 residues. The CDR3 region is CASSKGGSGETQYF. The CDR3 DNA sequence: TGTGCCAGCAGCAAAGGCGGGAGCGGGGAGACCCAGTACTTC.

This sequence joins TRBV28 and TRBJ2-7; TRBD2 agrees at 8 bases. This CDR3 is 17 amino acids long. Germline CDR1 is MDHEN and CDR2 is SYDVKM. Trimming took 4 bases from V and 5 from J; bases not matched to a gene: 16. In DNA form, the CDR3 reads TGTGCCAGCAGTTCCCCGTCGGCCCCGGGAGGGCCGCACGAGCAGTACTTC. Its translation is CASSSPSAPGGPHEQYF. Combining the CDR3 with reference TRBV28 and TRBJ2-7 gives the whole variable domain DVKVTQSSRYLVKRTGEKVFLECVQDMDHENMFWYRQDPGLGLRLIYFSYDVKMKEKGDIPEGYSVSREKKERFSLILESASTNQTSMYLCASSSPSAPGGPHEQYFGPGTRLTVT.